The clone carrying this T cell receptor beta chain was recorded a few times. Its target is not known. One entry per CDR3 protein results from TCRdb running MiXCR on the 5' RACE reads. The sample includes about 340,000 distinct CDR3 sequences, roughly 20% seen only once; the top ten take roughly 13%. This entry is derived from a study of CD8 T cells in ankylosing spondylitis. Study-wide findings and caveats: Clones linked to disease were reported to show significant enrichment in matched ankylosing spondylitis synovial fluid.

The CDR3 runs 13 residues. Trimming at V came to 4 bases and at J to 7 bases, leaving 6 bases not matched to a gene. Per the germline V gene, CDR1 is DFQATT and CDR2 is SNEGSKA (reference sequence). The J gene is TRBJ1-2, the V gene TRBV20-1; TRBD1 agrees at 10 bases. The material sequenced was blood, either unsorted or a sorted T cell fraction (not recorded which). The clonotype originates from a male donor with ankylosing spondylitis or in good health (not recorded which). The CDR3 reads CSAIDRDRGGYTF. The CDR3 region has the DNA TGCAGTGCTATTGACCGGGACAGGGGTGGCTACACCTTC.